Following are 27 T cell receptor beta chains from one sample sequenced in a study of blood T cell repertoires in COVID-19. Libraries were prepared by immunoSEQ multiplex PCR; TCRdb keeps only in-frame clonotypes and omits some of them. Among over 90,000 clones listed, just over 85% were seen once. The sample was peripheral blood. These TCRs come from a human donor in a cohort sampled during active COVID-19.

This rearrangement joins TRBV29-1 to TRBJ2-7; TRBD1 aligns across 8 bases. CDR1 SQVTM and CDR2 ANQGSEA come from the germline V gene. The V gene end was trimmed by 6 bases and the J gene end by 4 bases; junction bases not matched to a gene: 8. The CDR3 is 13 residues long. CDR3 in amino acids: CSVVDRVVYEQYF. DNA for the CDR3: TGCAGCGTCGTGGACAGGGTGGTTTACGAGCAGTACTTC.

This chain joins TRBV7-6 and TRBJ1-1; D possibly corresponds to TRBD1 (5 bases). V lost 6 bases and J lost 0, with 14 bases in between. The CDR3 loop spans 15 amino acids. CDR1 is SGHVS and CDR2 is FNYEAQ in the germline V gene. CDR3 bases: TGTGCCAGCAGACTGGGGCCAGTAATGAACACTGAAGCTTTCTTT. Translated: CASRLGPVMNTEAFF. The full variable domain, its missing parts supplied by reference TRBV7-6 and TRBJ1-1, is GAGVSQSPRYKVTKRGQDVALRCDPISGHVSLYWYRQALGQGPEFLTYFNYEAQQDKSGLPNDRFSAERPEGSISTLTIQRTEQRDSAMYRCASRLGPVMNTEAFFGQGTRLTVV.

This chain connects TRBV28 to TRBJ1-1; 8 bases match TRBD1. J gave up 5 bases and V 6 bases, and 5 bases lay outside the gene matches. This CDR3 is 13 amino acids long. Germline-derived CDR1 and CDR2 are MDHEN and SYDVKM. CDR3 nucleotides: TGTGCCAGCAGAGTTCAGGGGGCGACTGAAGCTTTCTTT. Translating it yields CASRVQGATEAFF. The variable domain in full, completed from reference TRBV28 and TRBJ1-1, reads DVKVTQSSRYLVKRTGEKVFLECVQDMDHENMFWYRQDPGLGLRLIYFSYDVKMKEKGDIPEGYSVSREKKERFSLILESASTNQTSMYLCASRVQGATEAFFGQGTRLTVV.

The V call is TRBV3-1 (or the pseudogene TRBV3-2), the J call TRBJ1-2, with unresolved D. The CDR3 contains 12 residues. V shed 1 base and J shed 6 bases, with 6 bases lying between them. Looked up from germline, CDR1 is LGHDT and CDR2 is YNNKEL (reference sequence). CDR3 region: CASSQVLHGYTF. DNA for the CDR3: TGTGCCAGCAGCCAAGTACTGCATGGCTACACCTTC.

The CDR3 sequence is CAWDRGQVVGANVLTF. CDR3 in DNA: TGTGCCTGGGACAGGGGGCAAGTCGTAGGGGCCAACGTCCTGACTTTC. The rearrangement links TRBV30 to TRBJ2-6; 10 positions agree with TRBD1. Germline V CDR1 and CDR2: GTSNPN, SVGIG (reference sequence). The J segment lost 4 bases and the V segment lost 5 bases, leaving 8 bases of the junction unmatched. The CDR3 has 16 residues.

The chain carries TRBV19 and TRBJ1-6, with D perhaps matching TRBD1 (5 bases). The V and J ends lost 3 bases and 7 bases respectively, with 16 bases between them. Germline V lookup: CDR1 LNHDA, CDR2 SQIVND (reference sequence). This CDR3 comprises 16 residues. CDR3 residues: CASSMEGAAGNSPLHF. The CDR3, as DNA: TGTGCCAGTAGTATGGAAGGGGCCGCGGGGAATTCACCCCTCCACTTT. Full variable domain (outside the CDR3, taken from reference TRBV19 and TRBJ1-6): DGGITQSPKYLFRKEGQNVTLSCEQNLNHDAMYWYRQDPGQGLRLIYYSQIVNDFQKGDIAEGYSVSREKKESFPLTVTSAQKNPTAFYLCASSMEGAAGNSPLHFGNGTRLTVT.

V gene TRBV7-2 combines with J gene TRBJ2-1; 8 nucleotides agree with TRBD2. The trim removed 1 base at V and 4 bases at J, leaving 6 bases unmatched. The CDR3 sequence is 16 residues long. Per germline, CDR1 SGHTA and CDR2 FQGNSA. For the CDR3, the DNA is TGTGCCAGCAGCTTAGTTGGAACTAGCGGTTACAATGAGCAGTTCTTC. Amino acids: CASSLVGTSGYNEQFF.

The rearrangement joins TRBV3-1 (or the pseudogene TRBV3-2) to TRBJ2-4; the D gene is possibly TRBD2 (5 bases). The CDR3 runs to 15 residues. Looked up from germline, CDR1 is LGHDT and CDR2 is YNNKEL (reference sequence). V shed 0 bases and J shed 0 bases, with 6 bases lying between them. CDR3: CASSQELVAKNIQYF. As DNA, the CDR3 is TGTGCCAGCAGCCAAGAACTAGTAGCCAAAAACATTCAGTACTTC.

This rearrangement joins TRBV6-5 to TRBJ1-5; D remains unclear. V dropped 4 bases and J dropped 7 bases, with 11 bases sitting between them. This CDR3 is 13 amino acids long. Germline V lookup: CDR1 MNHEY, CDR2 SVGAGI. The CDR3 DNA reads TGTGCCAGCAGTTCCTTTGTTAGCCAGCCCCAGCATTTT. It yields the protein CASSSFVSQPQHF.

The chain employs TRBV4-2 and TRBJ1-5; D possibly corresponds to TRBD1 (6 bases). V lost 5 bases and J 7 bases, leaving 18 bases between the germline ends. From germline, CDR1 is LGHNA and CDR2 YNFKEQ. The CDR3 length is 15 residues. DNA of the CDR3: TGTGCCAGCAGCGTGCTCAGGGGTCCGGACCAGCCCCAGCATTTT. This translates into CASSVLRGPDQPQHF.

V is TRBV5-4 and J is TRBJ1-1; D ambiguous. CDR3 length: 11 residues. Trimming took off 3 bases at V and 5 bases at J, with 5 bases between the two ends. Per the germline V gene, CDR1 is SGHNT and CDR2 is YYREEE (reference sequence). The CDR3 DNA follows: TGTGCCAGCAGCTCAGATACTGAAGCTTTCTTT. Protein product: CASSSDTEAFF.

This clone was recorded a few times. The chain links TRBV27 to TRBJ1-6; D gene uncertain. The CDR3 contains 15 residues. CDR1 and CDR2 (germline): MNHEY, SMNVEV (reference sequence). The V gene lost 6 bases and the J gene lost 6 bases, with 15 bases spanning the gap. CDR3 loop: CASRPGRRANSPLHF. The CDR3 DNA is TGTGCCAGCAGGCCGGGGAGGAGAGCTAATTCACCCCTCCACTTT.

V gene TRBV27 combines with J gene TRBJ2-5; D possibly corresponds to TRBD1 (5 bases). Trimming took 2 bases from V and 2 from J, leaving 9 bases between them. The CDR3 is 14 residues long. Per germline, CDR1 MNHEY and CDR2 SMNVEV (reference sequence). CDR3 coding DNA: TGTGCCAGCAGTTTAACAGGTCAACAAGAGACCCAGTACTTC. The encoded protein is CASSLTGQQETQYF.

This clone has just one count. This chain uses TRBV7-9 with TRBJ2-2, with 11 bases that match TRBD1. The trim removed 3 bases at V and 1 base at J, leaving 1 base unmatched. Germline loops: CDR1 SEHNR, CDR2 FQNEAQ (reference sequence). The CDR3 consists of 16 residues. The CDR3 coding sequence is TGTGCCAGCAGCTTGGGACAGGGGGGGAACACCGGGGAGCTGTTTTTT. It codes for CASSLGQGGNTGELFF.

The table lists this clone with a count of one. The chain joins TRBV19 to TRBJ2-5; D possibly corresponds to TRBD1 (6 bases). The CDR3 runs 15 residues. Germline loops: CDR1 LNHDA, CDR2 SQIVND (reference sequence). With 6 bases removed from V and 4 bases from J, the gap between germline ends came to 18 bases. The CDR3 region has the DNA TGTGCCAGTAGCCTCGGACAGAACCCGCGAGAGACCCAGTACTTC. Residues: CASSLGQNPRETQYF.

V usage is TRBV19 and J usage is TRBJ1-1; 10 positions match TRBD1. From germline, CDR1 is LNHDA and CDR2 SQIVND (reference sequence). The CDR3 runs 14 residues. With V trimmed by 6 bases and J by 1 base, 2 bases remained unmatched. CDR3 residues: CASRGQGRNTEAFF. CDR3 bases: TGTGCCAGTAGGGGACAGGGGAGGAACACTGAAGCTTTCTTT.

The chain has TRBV28 and TRBJ2-1; D possibly corresponds to TRBD2 (7 bases). The V end lost 4 bases, the J end lost 12 bases, and 25 bases lay between the germline ends. The CDR3 is 16 amino acids. CDR1 and CDR2 (germline): MDHEN, SYDVKM. CDR3 residues: CASSSTWGQGTIGQFF. The CDR3, as DNA: TGTGCCAGCAGTTCGACGTGGGGCCAGGGGACTATCGGGCAGTTCTTC.

The V and J genes are TRBV4-2 and TRBJ2-5; TRBD2 matches 12 bases. The germline V gene has CDR1 LGHNA and CDR2 YNFKEQ. The CDR3 extends over 16 amino acids. J was trimmed by 5 bases and V by 2 bases; bases with no gene match: 6. In nucleotides, the CDR3 is TGTGCCAGCAGCCAATCTCTAGCGGGAGGGGGGGAGACCCAGTACTTC. Its translation: CASSQSLAGGGETQYF.

The V gene is TRBV29-1, the J gene TRBJ1-5; D is undetermined. Trimming removed 5 bases from V and 0 bases from J, with 11 bases in between. There are 14 residues in the CDR3. Per germline, CDR1 SQVTM and CDR2 ANQGSEA. The CDR3 loop is CSVNTGYSNQPQHF. In nucleotides, the CDR3 is TGCAGCGTTAATACGGGTTATAGCAATCAGCCCCAGCATTTT.

V and J are TRBV4-3 and TRBJ1-1, with 7 nucleotides matching TRBD1. The CDR3 contains 14 residues. CDR1 and CDR2 (germline): LGHNA, YSLEER. With V trimmed by 1 base and J by 7 bases, 6 bases remained unmatched. The CDR3 DNA reads as TGCGCCAGCAGCCAAGTCAGGGGACAGAATGAAGCTTTCTTT. Translated, it gives CASSQVRGQNEAFF.

The chain recombines TRBV6-5 with TRBJ2-3, with 12 bases aligning to TRBD1. Germline V gene sequence: CDR1 MNHEY, CDR2 SVGAGI. This CDR3 region has 15 residues. The V and J ends lost 8 bases and 0 bases, in that order; junction bases with no gene match: 3. The CDR3 nucleotides are TGTGCCAGCGGGACAGGGGGCCCTAGCACAGATACGCAGTATTTT. As protein: CASGTGGPSTDTQYF.

The V call is TRBV10-3, the J call TRBJ1-4; weak D call: TRBD1 (5 bases). There are 12 residues in the CDR3. Germline CDR1 reads ENHRY; CDR2 reads SYGVKD. The ends were cut back, 9 bases at V and 8 bases at J, with 13 bases in the middle. As DNA, the CDR3 is TGTGCCATGTCCCAGGGAGGGGAAAAACTGTTTTTT. Translating gives CAMSQGGEKLFF.

The table lists this clone with a count of one. The V call is TRBV5-1, the J call TRBJ1-1; D gene ambiguous. The CDR3 length is 12 residues. Between the trimmed V and J ends, which lost 4 bases and 3 bases, there was a span of 7 bases. CDR1 and CDR2 from the germline V gene are SGHRS and YFSETQ. As DNA, the CDR3 is TGCGCCAGCAGCGCCGGGGACACTGAAGCTTTCTTT. This translates into CASSAGDTEAFF.

The J gene is TRBJ1-1, the V gene TRBV7-2; no clear D gene. Germline values: CDR1 SGHTA, CDR2 FQGNSA. The CDR3 length is 14 residues. V was pared by 3 bases and J by 1 base, with 9 bases between. In DNA form, the CDR3 reads TGTGCCAGCAGCTTTAGCCAGAGGAACACTGAAGCTTTCTTT. It yields the protein CASSFSQRNTEAFF.

The chain carries TRBV11-2 and TRBJ1-4, with D tentatively TRBD1 (6 bases). V lost 4 bases, J lost 3 bases, and 15 bases lay in between. Germline V CDR1 and CDR2: SGHAT, FQNNGV. The length of the CDR3 is 16 residues. The CDR3 region has the DNA TGTGCCAGCAGCTCGCGGACAGCCCTTGCTAATGAAAAACTGTTTTTT. It encodes CASSSRTALANEKLFF.

This clone was observed a single time. The chain recombines TRBV9 with TRBJ2-7, with D possibly TRBD1 on 7 matching bases. CDR1 is SGDLS, CDR2 YYNGEE, per germline. There are 14 residues in the CDR3. V was trimmed by 2 bases and J by 7 bases, leaving 16 bases between them. The CDR3 here is CASSVVDRAGEQYF. CDR3 sequence (DNA): TGTGCCAGCAGCGTTGTCGACAGGGCGGGAGAGCAGTACTTC.

The chain has TRBV19 and TRBJ2-7, with a tentative D call TRBD1 (5 bases). Trimming left V 9 bases short and J 2 bases short, with 14 bases between. CDR1 and CDR2 (germline): LNHDA, SQIVND (reference sequence). This CDR3 comprises 13 residues. This CDR3 is CARKTELTYEQYF. The CDR3 bases are TGTGCCAGAAAGACAGAGTTAACCTACGAGCAGTACTTC.